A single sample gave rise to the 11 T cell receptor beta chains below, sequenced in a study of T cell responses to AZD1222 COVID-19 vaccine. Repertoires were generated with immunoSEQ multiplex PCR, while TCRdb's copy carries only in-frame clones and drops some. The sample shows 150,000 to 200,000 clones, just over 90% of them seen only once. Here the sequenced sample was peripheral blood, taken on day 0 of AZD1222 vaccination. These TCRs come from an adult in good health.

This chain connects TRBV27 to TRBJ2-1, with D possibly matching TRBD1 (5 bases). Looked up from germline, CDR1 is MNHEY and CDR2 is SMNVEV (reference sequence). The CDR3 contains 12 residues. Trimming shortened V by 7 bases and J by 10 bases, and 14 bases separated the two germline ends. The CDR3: CASKSSGAEQFF. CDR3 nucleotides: TGTGCCAGCAAGTCTAGTGGGGCCGAGCAGTTCTTC.

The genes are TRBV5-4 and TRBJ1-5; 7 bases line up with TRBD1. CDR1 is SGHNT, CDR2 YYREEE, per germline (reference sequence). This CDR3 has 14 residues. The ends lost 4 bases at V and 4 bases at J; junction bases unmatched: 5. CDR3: CASSRQGTNQPQHF. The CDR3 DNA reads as TGTGCCAGCAGCCGACAGGGAACGAATCAGCCCCAGCATTTT.

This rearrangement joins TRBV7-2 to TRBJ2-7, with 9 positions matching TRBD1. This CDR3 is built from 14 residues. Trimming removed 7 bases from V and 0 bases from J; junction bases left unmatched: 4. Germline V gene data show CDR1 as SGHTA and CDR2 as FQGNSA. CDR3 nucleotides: TGTGCCAGCAAAAGACAGGGGGACTCCTACGAGCAGTACTTC. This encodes CASKRQGDSYEQYF.

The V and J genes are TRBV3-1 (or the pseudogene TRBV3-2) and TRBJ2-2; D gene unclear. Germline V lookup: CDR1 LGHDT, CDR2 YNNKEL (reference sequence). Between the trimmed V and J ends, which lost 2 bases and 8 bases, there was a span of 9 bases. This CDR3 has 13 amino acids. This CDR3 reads CASSQFLSGELFF. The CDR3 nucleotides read TGTGCCAGCAGCCAATTCTTATCAGGGGAGCTGTTTTTT.

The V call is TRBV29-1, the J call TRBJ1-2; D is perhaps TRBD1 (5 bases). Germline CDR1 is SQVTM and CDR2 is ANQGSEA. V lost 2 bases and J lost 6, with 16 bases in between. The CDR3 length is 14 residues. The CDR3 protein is CSVEPRAIDNGYTF. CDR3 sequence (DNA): TGCAGCGTTGAACCCAGGGCGATAGATAATGGCTACACCTTC.

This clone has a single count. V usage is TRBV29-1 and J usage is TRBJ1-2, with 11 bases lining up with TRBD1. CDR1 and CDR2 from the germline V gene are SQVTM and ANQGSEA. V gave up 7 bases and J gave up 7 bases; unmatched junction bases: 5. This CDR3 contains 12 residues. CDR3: CSEEGQGGGYTF. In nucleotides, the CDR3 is TGCAGCGAAGAGGGACAGGGGGGTGGCTACACCTTC.

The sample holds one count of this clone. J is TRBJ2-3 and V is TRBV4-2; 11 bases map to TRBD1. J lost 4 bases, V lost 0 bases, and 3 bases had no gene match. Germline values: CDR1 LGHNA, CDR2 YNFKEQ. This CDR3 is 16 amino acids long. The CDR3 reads CASSQDRTGGADTQYF. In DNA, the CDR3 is TGTGCCAGCAGCCAAGATAGGACAGGGGGCGCAGATACGCAGTATTTT.

In DNA form, the CDR3 reads TGCGCCAGCAACAGGCAGCCGAACACTGAAGCTTTCTTT. It translates to CASNRQPNTEAFF. This rearrangement joins TRBV10-1 to TRBJ1-1, with a weak D call TRBD1 (5 bases). V lost 7 bases and J 1 base, leaving 10 bases between the germline ends. Germline CDR1 WNHNN, CDR2 SYGVQD (reference sequence). The CDR3 has 13 residues.

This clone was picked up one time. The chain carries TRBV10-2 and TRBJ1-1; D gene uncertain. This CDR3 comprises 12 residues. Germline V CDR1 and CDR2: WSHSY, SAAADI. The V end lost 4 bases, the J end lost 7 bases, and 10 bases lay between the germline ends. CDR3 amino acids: CASSGTKYEAFF. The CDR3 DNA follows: TGCGCCAGCAGTGGGACGAAATATGAAGCTTTCTTT.

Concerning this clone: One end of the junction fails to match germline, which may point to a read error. CDR3 protein: CASSSPRTAIF. CDR3 sequence (DNA): TGTGCCAGTAGTAGTCCAAGGACAGCTATTTTT. The genes are TRBV19 and TRBJ1-4, with D possibly TRBD1 on 6 matching bases. The CDR3 loop spans 11 amino acids. Per germline, CDR1 LNHDA and CDR2 SQIVND (reference sequence).

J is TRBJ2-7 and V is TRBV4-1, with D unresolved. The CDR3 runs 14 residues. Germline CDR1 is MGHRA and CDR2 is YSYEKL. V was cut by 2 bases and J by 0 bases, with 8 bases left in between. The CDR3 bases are TGCGCCAGCAGCCAAATTAGTAGCTCCTACGAGCAGTACTTC. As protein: CASSQISSSYEQYF.